A selection of T cell receptor beta chains follows, all from one sample in a study of blood T cell repertoires in COVID-19. Clones were read by immunoSEQ multiplex PCR, and TCRdb kept only the in-frame ones, dropping some. The sample includes under 130,000 clones, about 89% seen only once; the top ten take 3.5%. What was sequenced was peripheral blood. Every receptor here comes from a woman between 55 and 75 years old with acute or convalescent COVID-19. Both conserved end residues are part of each CDR3. D genes are given only for firm matches. The size entry is marked missing in some rows and otherwise reads once, few, many or a size class.

TRBJ2-2	TRBV3-1/TRBV3-2	TRBD2	NA	TGTGCCAGCAGCCCTAGCGGGAGTGTCGGGGAGCTGTTTTTT	CASSPSGSVGELFF
TRBJ1-2	TRBV6-1	TRBD1	NA	TGTGCCAGCAGTGGGGTCCTAGGGACAGGGCCGGAAGGCTACACCTTC	CASSGVLGTGPEGYTF
TRBJ2-2	TRBV7-2	NA	NA	TGTGCCAGCAGCTTAGCGCTAAACACCGGGGAGCTGTTTTTT	CASSLALNTGELFF
TRBJ2-7	TRBV2	TRBD1	NA	TGTGCCAGCAGTGAAAGGACAGGGGGCTTATACGAGCAGTACTTC	CASSERTGGLYEQYF
TRBJ2-2	TRBV5-1	NA	NA	TGCGCCAGCAGCTTGGCCCCCCTGGGCGGGCAGAACACCGGGGAGCTGTTTTTT	CASSLAPLGGQNTGELFF
TRBJ1-2	TRBV25-1	NA	NA	TGTGCCAGCAGTTACAGGGATGGCTATGGCTACACCTTC	CASSYRDGYGYTF
TRBJ1-1	TRBV28	NA	NA	TGTGCCACCGGGACACCCTACACTGAAGCTTTCTTT	CATGTPYTEAFF
TRBJ2-3	TRBV15	TRBD1	once	TGTGCCACCAGCATCGGGACAGGGTCAGATACGCAGTATTTT	CATSIGTGSDTQYF
TRBJ2-7	TRBV15	TRBD2	NA	TGTGCCACCAGCAAGGCTAGCGGGCCCTACGAGCAGTACTTC	CATSKASGPYEQYF
TRBJ1-3	TRBV6-2/TRBV6-3	TRBD1	NA	TGTGCCAGCAGCCCTACGACGTTCAGGGGGAGAAACACCATATATTTT	CASSPTTFRGRNTIYF
TRBJ1-1	TRBV5-1	NA	NA	TGCGCCAGCAGCTTGGGTGGGGACTGGAACACTGAAGCTTTCTTT	CASSLGGDWNTEAFF
TRBJ1-1	TRBV13	TRBD1	NA	TGTGCCAGCAGCCCTTACTGGACAGGGACGAACACTGAAGCTTTCTTT	CASSPYWTGTNTEAFF
TRBJ2-2	TRBV7-6	TRBD2	NA	TGTGCCAGCAGGGAGCGGGGGGGGACCGGGGAGCTGTTTTTT	CASRERGGTGELFF
TRBJ1-1	TRBV7-3	NA	NA	TGTGCCAGCAGCCTCCTCGGGGAGTCGTCTGAAGCTTTCTTT	CASSLLGESSEAFF
TRBJ2-1	TRBV9	TRBD2	NA	TGTGCCAGCAGCCGTCGTAGCGGGAGCTCCTACAATGAGCAGTTCTTC	CASSRRSGSSYNEQFF
TRBJ2-3	TRBV14	TRBD2	NA	TGTGCCAGCAGCCAAGCTGGGACTAGCCGCACAGATACGCAGTATTTT	CASSQAGTSRTDTQYF
TRBJ1-1	TRBV6-5	TRBD1	NA	TGTGCCAGCAGCTCTCCAGGGGGCGCGGACACTGAAGCTTTCTTT	CASSSPGGADTEAFF
TRBJ2-1	TRBV7-9	NA	NA	TGTGCCAGCAGCCTTCGCTGGGCGGGCGATGAGCAGTTCTTC	CASSLRWAGDEQFF
TRBJ1-2	TRBV5-1	TRBD1	once	TGCGCCAGCAGCCTCATGACAGGGGGATACTATGGCTACACCTTC	CASSLMTGGYYGYTF
TRBJ1-4	TRBV21-1	NA	NA	TGTGCCAGCAGCAAAAGCGGGTATGACAGTGAAAAACTGTTTTTT	CASSKSGYDSEKLFF
TRBJ1-1	TRBV6-5	NA	NA	TGTGCCAGCAGCGGGAGGGGGGGCACTGAAGCTTTCTTT	CASSGRGGTEAFF
TRBJ2-1	TRBV27	TRBD2	NA	TGTGCCAGCAGTTTATCGCGCGGACTAGCGGGAATGAATGAGCAGTTCTTC	CASSLSRGLAGMNEQFF
TRBJ1-2	TRBV7-9	NA	NA	TGTGCCAGCAGCTCTACTCCCCGAGCAGGGTATCACTATGGCTACACCTTC	CASSSTPRAGYHYGYTF
TRBJ1-1	TRBV7-3	NA	NA	TGTGCCAGCAGCTTAGGGCAGCAGACTGAAGCTTTCTTT	CASSLGQQTEAFF
TRBJ2-7	TRBV5-1	TRBD1	once	TGCGCCAGCAGTTTGGGCCCCGGACAGGCTGATCCCCGATCCTACGAGCAGTACTTC	CASSLGPGQADPRSYEQYF